Shown below are 26 T cell receptor beta chains from a single sample sequenced in a study of patients and donors after allogeneic stem cell transplantation. TCRdb reprocessed the RT-PCR reads with MiXCR, giving one entry per CDR3 protein. The data show 800,000 to 1,000,000 distinct CDR3 sequences, with about a sixth seen just once and 6% held by the top ten. The sequenced sample was blood, either unsorted or a sorted T cell fraction (not recorded which). These receptors were taken from a human donor who was either an allogeneic HSCT recipient or a stem cell or donor lymphocyte infusion donor (not recorded which). It is not recorded whose cells these are; they may come from a transplant donor.

This clonotype occurred a few times. V and J are TRBV4-1 and TRBJ1-1; D not certain. This CDR3 comprises 15 residues. Trimming took 0 bases from V and 1 from J, leaving 9 bases between them. In germline, CDR1 is MGHRA, CDR2 YSYEKL. The CDR3 sequence: CASSQDLAANTEAFF. CDR3 sequence (DNA): TGCGCCAGCAGCCAAGATTTAGCTGCGAACACTGAAGCTTTCTTT.

This clonotype was detected a few times. This rearrangement joins TRBV5-1 to TRBJ1-6; D is uncertain. Germline V gives CDR1 SGHRS, CDR2 YFSETQ. Trimming removed 4 bases at V and 2 bases at J, with 7 bases between. The CDR3 extends over 14 amino acids. CDR3 coding DNA: TGCGCCAGCAGCCACAAAACCTATAATTCACCCCTCCACTTT. Translated, it gives CASSHKTYNSPLHF. Full variable domain (remainder filled in from reference TRBV5-1 and TRBJ1-6): KAGVTQTPRYLIKTRGQQVTLSCSPISGHRSVSWYQQTPGQGLQFLFEYFSETQRNKGNFPGRFSGRQFSNSRSEMNVSTLELGDSALYLCASSHKTYNSPLHFGNGTRLTVT.

The V and J genes are TRBV12-3 or TRBV12-4 and TRBJ2-1, with 8 bases matching TRBD2. This CDR3 comprises 15 residues. With 3 bases clipped from V and 2 bases from J, the junction kept 3 bases outside the gene matches. For the CDR3, the DNA is TGTGCCAGCAGTTTCCCGGGAGGGCCCTACAATGAGCAGTTCTTC. Protein product: CASSFPGGPYNEQFF.

V and J are TRBV6-2 or TRBV6-3 and TRBJ1-2; 9 nucleotides agree with TRBD1. CDR1 is MNHEY, CDR2 SVGEGT, per germline. J was trimmed by 6 bases and V by 10 bases; bases with no gene match: 12. This CDR3 spans 14 amino acids. CDR3 loop: CATASRDRVNGYTF. In nucleotides, the CDR3 is TGTGCCACCGCCAGCCGGGACAGGGTTAATGGCTACACCTTC.

This clonotype has a handful of counts. The chain recombines TRBV11-2 with TRBJ1-1; D perhaps matches TRBD1 (6 bases). V was shortened by 5 bases and J by 4 bases, with 17 bases between the two germline ends. The CDR3 spans 15 residues. Germline CDR1 and CDR2: SGHAT and FQNNGV. CDR3: CASSPTTTGSTEAFF. The CDR3, as DNA: TGTGCCAGCAGCCCCACCACGACAGGTAGCACTGAAGCTTTCTTT.

This chain uses TRBV20-1 with TRBJ2-7; D is uncertain. Germline CDR1 is DFQATT and CDR2 is SNEGSKA (reference sequence). CDR3 length: 15 residues. The germline V and J ends were trimmed by 0 bases and 3 bases, with 15 bases remaining between them. CDR3 nucleotides: TGCAGTGCTAGAGATCAGGCAGGTGCCCTCTACGAGCAGTACTTC. Translating it yields CSARDQAGALYEQYF.

The chain is built from TRBV7-9 and TRBJ2-1, with D perhaps matching TRBD2 (6 bases). The CDR3 totals 14 residues. CDR1 SEHNR and CDR2 FQNEAQ come from the germline V gene (reference sequence). V lost 2 bases and J lost 11, with 16 bases in between. CDR3 nucleotide sequence: TGTGCCAGCAGCTTACCCCCGGGGGTACCTAAGCAGTTCTTC. Its protein is CASSLPPGVPKQFF.

This clonotype was recorded many times. The rearrangement uses TRBV4-3 and TRBJ2-3; possibly TRBD1 for D (6 bases). V was cut by 5 bases and J by 0 bases, with 9 bases left in between. Germline V gene data show CDR1 as LGHNA and CDR2 as YSLEER. The CDR3 consists of 14 residues. The CDR3 coding sequence is TGCGCCAGCAGCACCGGACAGAGCACAGATACGCAGTATTTT. It encodes CASSTGQSTDTQYF.

This clonotype was observed at least ten times. The chain employs TRBV18 and TRBJ1-5, with a possible D match to TRBD1 (5 bases). The CDR3 covers 13 residues. V lost 8 bases to trimming and J lost 5 bases, with 13 bases between them. Germline loops: CDR1 KGHSH, CDR2 LQKENI. The CDR3 nucleotides are TGTGCCAGCAGCCCATTGGGGGATCAGCCCCAGCATTTT. This codes for CASSPLGDQPQHF.

The chain carries TRBV6-5 and TRBJ1-1; TRBD1 is a possible D gene (6 bases). Germline CDR1 MNHEY, CDR2 SVGAGI. Trimming pared 0 bases from V and 4 bases from J, leaving 12 bases between. The CDR3 loop spans 15 amino acids. The CDR3 DNA follows: TGTGCCAGCAGTTACTCGGGGGGCCGGGGCACTGAAGCTTTCTTT. Its protein is CASSYSGGRGTEAFF.

The V call is TRBV5-5, the J call TRBJ2-5; no reliable D call. Germline CDR1 reads SGHKS; CDR2 reads YYEKEE (reference sequence). This CDR3 region has 13 residues. Trimming left V 2 bases short and J 5 bases short, with 10 bases between. CDR3: CASSFVPVETQYF. CDR3 DNA: TGTGCCAGCAGCTTTGTGCCCGTGGAGACCCAGTACTTC.

This clonotype was seen only a few times. V is TRBV5-6 and J is TRBJ1-5; D is undetermined. CDR3 length: 16 residues. Looked up from germline, CDR1 is SGHDT and CDR2 is YYEEEE. V was trimmed by 0 bases and J by 2 bases, leaving 12 bases between them. CDR3 DNA sequence: TGTGCCAGCAGCTTGGGGGTAGGAGTTGGCAATCAGCCCCAGCATTTT. Protein sequence: CASSLGVGVGNQPQHF.

This chain uses TRBV5-1 with TRBJ2-2, with 8 bases fitting TRBD2. CDR1 SGHRS and CDR2 YFSETQ come from the germline V gene. Germline trimming cut 0 bases from V and 0 bases from J; bases unmatched to any gene: 7. The CDR3 is 18 residues long. The CDR3 coding sequence is TGCGCCAGCAGCTTGGGGCGCGGGGGGCGCGCGAACACCGGGGAGCTGTTTTTT. The encoded protein is CASSLGRGGRANTGELFF.

The chain uses TRBV12-3 or TRBV12-4 and TRBJ1-1, with no clear D. The CDR3 extends over 16 amino acids. V dropped 3 bases and J dropped 0 bases, with 14 bases sitting between them. CDR3 residues: CASSLTFGSLNTEAFF. As DNA, the CDR3 is TGTGCCAGCAGTTTGACATTCGGTTCCTTGAACACTGAAGCTTTCTTT.

On this clonotype itself: At one boundary the junction diverges from the germline segment, which might be a read error. The chain couples TRBV12-3 or TRBV12-4 to TRBJ1-3, with D possibly TRBD1 on 5 matching bases. There are 14 residues in the CDR3. The CDR3 sequence is CASSTGTAGNTKYF. The CDR3, as DNA: TGTGCCAGCAGTACCGGGACCGCTGGAAACACCAAATATTTT.

This clonotype has more than one count but fewer than ten. The chain couples TRBV20-1 to TRBJ2-1; 8 bases fit TRBD2. The germline V gene has CDR1 DFQATT and CDR2 SNEGSKA (reference sequence). CDR3 length: 13 amino acids. After removal of 3 bases from V and 9 bases from J, the junction contained 7 bases not matched to a gene. The CDR3 loop is CSASPSGSSEQFF. CDR3 nucleotides: TGCAGTGCTAGTCCCAGCGGGAGCTCTGAGCAGTTCTTC.

CDR3 DNA: TGTGCCAGCACAGCCGGACGCAGGAGCTCCTACGAGCAGTACTTC. The encoded protein is CASTAGRRSSYEQYF. The chain links TRBV12-3 or TRBV12-4 to TRBJ2-7; no clear D. V lost 7 bases and J 0 bases, leaving 16 bases between the germline ends. The CDR3 is made up of 15 amino acids.

The chain employs TRBV14 and TRBJ1-2; D not certain. This CDR3 is 15 amino acids long. CDR1 and CDR2 (germline): SGHDN, FVKESK. V was clipped by 0 bases and J by 4 bases, with 12 bases between them. In nucleotides, the CDR3 is TGTGCCAGCAGCCAAGATCAGAGGCTTGGCTATGGCTACACCTTC. Its protein product is CASSQDQRLGYGYTF. Drawing the rest from reference TRBV14 and TRBJ1-2, the complete variable domain is EAGVTQFPSHSVIEKGQTVTLRCDPISGHDNLYWYRRVMGKEIKFLLHFVKESKQDESGMPNNRFLAERTGGTYSTLKVQPAELEDSGVYFCASSQDQRLGYGYTFGSGTRLTVV.

The gene calls are TRBV20-1 and TRBJ2-3, with D perhaps TRBD1 (6 bases). Germline lookup yields CDR1 DFQATT and CDR2 SNEGSKA (reference sequence). This CDR3 has 14 residues. Trimming cost V 1 base and J 6 bases, with 14 bases left between them. This CDR3 is CSARGDKALDTQYF. Written as DNA, the CDR3 is TGCAGTGCTAGAGGGGACAAGGCGTTGGATACGCAGTATTTT.

The chain has TRBV24-1 and TRBJ2-7; 7 nucleotides match TRBD1. The CDR3 is made up of 15 amino acids. V was pared by 1 base and J by 3 bases, with 5 bases of the junction left unmatched. Germline CDR1 is KGHDR and CDR2 is SFDVKD. The CDR3 loop is CATSDFFTGVYEQYF. CDR3 bases: TGTGCCACCAGTGATTTTTTTACAGGGGTCTACGAGCAGTACTTC.

The chain couples TRBV7-9 to TRBJ1-2, with TRBD1 as a possible D gene (5 bases). Germline-derived CDR1 and CDR2 are SEHNR and FQNEAQ (reference sequence). V was trimmed by 6 bases and J by 6 bases, leaving 17 bases between them. This CDR3 spans 14 amino acids. The CDR3 bases are TGTGCCAGCAGAGGACACCTTCCCTGGGATGGCTACACCTTC. It yields the protein CASRGHLPWDGYTF.

This clonotype was seen a handful of times. The chain links TRBV30 to TRBJ1-6, with D uncertain. The germline V and J ends were trimmed by 0 bases and 7 bases, with 10 bases remaining between them. There are 14 residues in the CDR3. Germline V lookup: CDR1 GTSNPN, CDR2 SVGIG (reference sequence). This CDR3 is CAWSVAGPNSPLHF. The CDR3 DNA reads TGTGCCTGGAGTGTGGCAGGCCCCAATTCACCCCTCCACTTT.

This chain uses TRBV2 with TRBJ2-7, with 11 bases fitting TRBD2. CDR1 and CDR2 (germline): SNHLY, FYNNEI. This CDR3 is built from 15 residues. The J segment lost 6 bases and the V segment lost 8 bases, leaving 12 bases of the junction unmatched. CDR3 in amino acids: CASLSLAGGWGEQYF. CDR3 nucleotides: TGTGCCAGCTTGAGTCTAGCGGGAGGATGGGGCGAGCAGTACTTC.

The chain has TRBV20-1 and TRBJ2-5; 7 bases line up with TRBD1. Germline loops: CDR1 DFQATT, CDR2 SNEGSKA (reference sequence). The J segment lost 2 bases and the V segment lost 2 bases, leaving 11 bases of the junction unmatched. The CDR3 totals 16 residues. CDR3 bases: TGCAGTGCTAGACCACCCCGGGACAGCAGTCAAGAGACCCAGTACTTC. Translation: CSARPPRDSSQETQYF.

This clonotype has a handful of counts. This chain links TRBV9 with TRBJ2-2; TRBD1 might be the D (7 bases). V lost 4 bases, J lost 4 bases, and 17 bases lay in between. The CDR3 length is 16 residues. The germline gives CDR1 SGDLS, CDR2 YYNGEE. CDR3 in DNA: TGTGCCAGCAGCCACAAACAGGGGAGGAGCACCGGGGAGCTGTTTTTT. Protein product: CASSHKQGRSTGELFF.

The rearrangement joins TRBV5-1 to TRBJ2-3, with 7 bases identical to TRBD2. Germline assignment: CDR1 SGHRS and CDR2 YFSETQ. The ends lost 2 bases at V and 4 bases at J; junction bases unmatched: 7. CDR3 length equals 15 residues. The CDR3 reads CASSLGRTRADTQYF. The DNA for the CDR3 is TGCGCCAGCAGCTTAGGCCGGACTAGGGCAGATACGCAGTATTTT.